A selection of T cell receptor beta chains follows, all from one sample in a study of blood T cell repertoires in COVID-19. The method was immunoSEQ multiplex PCR; TCRdb's version includes in-frame clones alone and lacks a portion of them. The table records 60,000 to 90,000 clones, around 90% of them present only once. Sequences were obtained from peripheral blood. The receptors shown here come from a woman of 80 years or more with active or convalescent COVID-19. The CDR3 runs from the conserved cysteine through the conserved F or W. A D gene is named only where the DNA matches it firmly. Not every row has a clone size; where given, it reads once, few, many or a size class.

DNA: TGTGCCAGTAGTCGTACAGGGTCTGTCTATGGCTACACCTTC
CDR3: CASSRTGSVYGYTF
D: NA
size: NA
V: TRBV19
J: TRBJ1-2

DNA: TGTGCCAGCAGCTTGTTGACAGGGGTATTGGAGACCCAGTACTTC
CDR3: CASSLLTGVLETQYF
D: TRBD1
size: NA
V: TRBV7-2
J: TRBJ2-5

DNA: TGTGCCACCAGTGATCCTCTTCCGGGACAGGGTACCGGGGAGCTGTTTTTT
CDR3: CATSDPLPGQGTGELFF
D: TRBD1
size: NA
V: TRBV24-1
J: TRBJ2-2

DNA: TGTGCCAGCAGCTTAGTTAGGACTACTTCTTTCTTC
CDR3: CASSLVRTTSFF
D: NA
size: NA
V: TRBV11-2
J: TRBJ2-1

DNA: TGCGCCAGCAGCCAAGTCGGGGTATCAAGGGACACCGGGGAGCTGTTTTTT
CDR3: CASSQVGVSRDTGELFF
D: NA
size: NA
V: TRBV4-1
J: TRBJ2-2

DNA: TGTGCCAGCAGCTTACTCCAGGGAAACTATGGCTACACCTTC
CDR3: CASSLLQGNYGYTF
D: NA
size: NA
V: TRBV7-8
J: TRBJ1-2

DNA: TGTGCCAGCAGCGTTAGACAGGGGAGAATAAGGGCCGGGGAGCTGTTTTTT
CDR3: CASSVRQGRIRAGELFF
D: TRBD1
size: NA
V: TRBV7-8
J: TRBJ2-2

DNA: TGTGCCAGCAGTTTTCAGGCTAGCGGGAGTCGGGAGACCCAGTACTTC
CDR3: CASSFQASGSRETQYF
D: TRBD2
size: few
V: TRBV28
J: TRBJ2-5

DNA: TGTGCCAGCAGCGTCGTCCTGGGGGGCACTGAAGCTTTCTTT
CDR3: CASSVVLGGTEAFF
D: NA
size: few
V: TRBV7-9
J: TRBJ1-1

DNA: TGTGCCAGCAGACGTCGGACACCCGGCTCCTACGAGCAGTACTTC
CDR3: CASRRRTPGSYEQYF
D: NA
size: NA
V: TRBV5-6
J: TRBJ2-7

DNA: TGTGCCAGCAGCGTAGTTGCGGGCCTCCAAGAGACCCAGTACTTC
CDR3: CASSVVAGLQETQYF
D: NA
size: NA
V: TRBV9
J: TRBJ2-5

DNA: TGTGCCAGCAGCCTAGCGGGAGGGCCGAGTTTGGGAGAGACCCAGTACTTC
CDR3: CASSLAGGPSLGETQYF
D: TRBD2
size: NA
V: TRBV7-2
J: TRBJ2-5

DNA: TGTGCCAGCAGCTTAGAGGGGACAAAGCAAAGAAACACCATATATTTT
CDR3: CASSLEGTKQRNTIYF
D: NA
size: once
V: TRBV11-2
J: TRBJ1-3

DNA: TGTGCCAGCAGCCAACAGGGGGCTATCGGGGAGCTGTTTTTT
CDR3: CASSQQGAIGELFF
D: TRBD1
size: NA
V: TRBV14
J: TRBJ2-2

DNA: TGTGCCAGCAGCTTGGGCAACCGCGGAGCTTTCTTT
CDR3: CASSLGNRGAFF
D: NA
size: few
V: TRBV5-4
J: TRBJ1-1

DNA: TGTGCCAGGGGGACTAGCGCCGGCGAGCAGTACTTC
CDR3: CARGTSAGEQYF
D: TRBD2
size: NA
V: TRBV2
J: TRBJ2-7

DNA: TGTGCCAGCTCACCTGCCCACCTCGGGGGAGTAGGGCCTAATGAAAAACTGTTTTTT
CDR3: CASSPAHLGGVGPNEKLFF
D: NA
size: NA
V: TRBV18
J: TRBJ1-4

DNA: TGTGCCAGCAGTTCCCTACCCCTGGAGCGGGGGGGGGCAGATACGCAGTATTTT
CDR3: CASSSLPLERGGADTQYF
D: TRBD2
size: once
V: TRBV6-2/TRBV6-3
J: TRBJ2-3

DNA: TGTGCCAGCACCCAAGCAGACAGGTCCAGCGAAAAACTGTTTTTT
CDR3: CASTQADRSSEKLFF
D: NA
size: NA
V: TRBV2
J: TRBJ1-4

DNA: TGTGCCAGCAGTGAACGGTCACCCCTCCACTTT
CDR3: CASSERSPLHF
D: NA
size: NA
V: TRBV2
J: TRBJ1-6

DNA: TGTGCCAGCAGCCCACAGGGGGCCCCGAACACCGGGGAGCTGTTTTTT
CDR3: CASSPQGAPNTGELFF
D: TRBD1
size: once
V: TRBV9
J: TRBJ2-2

DNA: TGTGCCAGCAGTTACTCACGTCAAGGGGCAACCGGGGAGCTGTTTTTT
CDR3: CASSYSRQGATGELFF
D: NA
size: NA
V: TRBV6-5
J: TRBJ2-2

DNA: TGTGCCAGCAGCTTACAGGGGCCCTCCTACGAGCAGTACTTC
CDR3: CASSLQGPSYEQYF
D: TRBD1
size: NA
V: TRBV28
J: TRBJ2-7

DNA: TGTGCCAGTAGTCGGTTTTCGGAGGACACTGAAGCTTTCTTT
CDR3: CASSRFSEDTEAFF
D: NA
size: NA
V: TRBV19
J: TRBJ1-1

DNA: TGCGCCAGCAGCCCCGAGGGCGGGGTCGTAGGGCAGCCCCAGCATTTT
CDR3: CASSPEGGVVGQPQHF
D: NA
size: NA
V: TRBV5-1
J: TRBJ1-5

DNA: TGTGCCACCAGTGATTCCAGGTTAGCCAAAAACATTCAGTACTTC
CDR3: CATSDSRLAKNIQYF
D: NA
size: NA
V: TRBV24-1
J: TRBJ2-4

DNA: TGTGCCAGCACCGGACAGGGGGCGCGCGAGCAGTACTTC
CDR3: CASTGQGAREQYF
D: TRBD1
size: NA
V: TRBV6-5
J: TRBJ2-7

DNA: TGTGCCACCAGTGACCGGGACAGGGCCTATGGCTACACCTTC
CDR3: CATSDRDRAYGYTF
D: TRBD1
size: NA
V: TRBV24-1
J: TRBJ1-2

DNA: TGTGCCAGCAGCTTGGTGGCAGGGGTCCAGCCCCAGCATTTT
CDR3: CASSLVAGVQPQHF
D: NA
size: NA
V: TRBV5-5
J: TRBJ1-5

DNA: TGTGCCAGCAGCGTATCGGGGGGGCCAAATACGCAGTATTTT
CDR3: CASSVSGGPNTQYF
D: TRBD2
size: NA
V: TRBV7-2
J: TRBJ2-3

DNA: TGCGCCAGCCGGGGGGCCCAGTACTTC
CDR3: CASRGAQYF
D: TRBD2
size: once
V: TRBV10-2
J: TRBJ2-5

DNA: TGTGCCAGCAGCCCGGATCGGGATAGCGGGAGATACGAGCAGTACTTC
CDR3: CASSPDRDSGRYEQYF
D: TRBD2
size: few
V: TRBV11-3
J: TRBJ2-7

DNA: TGTGCCACCAGTGATATCGCTAGCGGGAGGCCCGGGGTGCAGTACTTC
CDR3: CATSDIASGRPGVQYF
D: TRBD2
size: NA
V: TRBV24-1
J: TRBJ2-7

DNA: TGTGCCAGCAGCCCTCGGGGGGCGGAGGTTCAGCCCCAGCATTTT
CDR3: CASSPRGAEVQPQHF
D: NA
size: NA
V: TRBV5-4
J: TRBJ1-5

DNA: TGTGCCAGCCACCCGACGGCGGGAGGGGGAGCAGATACGCAGTATTTT
CDR3: CASHPTAGGGADTQYF
D: TRBD2
size: once
V: TRBV27
J: TRBJ2-3